Following are 10 T cell receptor beta chains from one sample sequenced in a study of T cell responses to AZD1222 COVID-19 vaccine. Sequenced by immunoSEQ multiplex PCR; TCRdb stores in-frame clones only, minus some. The sample shows 130,000 or so clones, roughly nine tenths of them seen only once. Sample: peripheral blood, taken 28 days after the second AZD1222 dose. The source is an adult who received the AZD1222 COVID-19 vaccine.

This chain links TRBV2 with TRBJ2-5; the D gene is possibly TRBD2 (6 bases). Per the germline V gene, CDR1 is SNHLY and CDR2 is FYNNEI. The CDR3 spans 12 residues. V was clipped by 8 bases and J by 1 base, with 8 bases between them. The CDR3 DNA follows: TGTGCCAGCGGGACTTTCCAAGAGACCCAGTACTTC. Amino acids: CASGTFQETQYF.

This clone came up once. The same CDR3 arises from other DNA sequences in this sample as well. This chain joins TRBV6-1 and TRBJ2-6, with 7 bases lining up with TRBD1. V lost 4 bases to trimming and J lost 0 bases; unmatched junction nucleotides: 6. Per the germline V gene, CDR1 is MNHNS and CDR2 is SASEGT. This CDR3 is 17 amino acids long. DNA for the CDR3: TGTGCCAGCAGTGTCCCGACAGGGCTCTCTGGGGCCAACGTCCTGACTTTC. Translating gives CASSVPTGLSGANVLTF.

In this sample, this clone turned up once. The chain links TRBV19 to TRBJ2-3; a weak D match, TRBD1 (6 bases). Germline V lookup: CDR1 LNHDA, CDR2 SQIVND (reference sequence). This CDR3 is built from 14 residues. V was clipped by 6 bases and J by 6 bases, with 16 bases between them. The CDR3, as DNA: TGTGCCAGTAGACCTTCCGGACAGCCCGATACGCAGTATTTT. Residues: CASRPSGQPDTQYF.

The V and J genes are TRBV5-1 and TRBJ2-5; perhaps TRBD2 as D (5 bases). This CDR3 is built from 13 residues. Trimming left V 0 bases short and J 2 bases short, with 5 bases between. Germline V gene sequence: CDR1 SGHRS, CDR2 YFSETQ. The CDR3 DNA reads TGCGCCAGCAGCTTGGGAGGGCAAGAGACCCAGTACTTC. Translating it yields CASSLGGQETQYF.

This sequence joins TRBV27 and TRBJ1-5, with TRBD1 matching over 7 bases. CDR1 is MNHEY, CDR2 SMNVEV, per germline (reference sequence). The length of the CDR3 is 16 residues. The J segment lost 7 bases and the V segment lost 5 bases, leaving 14 bases of the junction unmatched. The CDR3 DNA follows: TGTGCCAGCAGTGGACAGGACTCGACCCCGGGGCAGCCCCAGCATTTT. Protein product: CASSGQDSTPGQPQHF.

J is TRBJ2-7 and V is TRBV28; a possible D gene is TRBD2 (6 bases). This CDR3 comprises 15 residues. Trimming stripped 5 bases from V and 3 bases from J, with 17 bases between. The V gene's germline CDR1 is MDHEN and CDR2 SYDVKM. This CDR3 is CASSPPGTYFYEQYF. The CDR3 region has the DNA TGTGCCAGCAGTCCTCCCGGGACTTATTTCTACGAGCAGTACTTC.

The genes are TRBV30 and TRBJ2-7; 7 nucleotides line up with TRBD1. From germline, CDR1 is GTSNPN and CDR2 SVGIG (reference sequence). V trimming: 3 bases; J trimming: 0 bases; junction bases outside the gene matches: 5. The CDR3 extends over 14 amino acids. CDR3 region: CAWSWAGGSYEQYF. The CDR3 DNA sequence: TGTGCCTGGAGCTGGGCAGGGGGCTCCTACGAGCAGTACTTC.

This clone was observed a single time. V gene TRBV5-1 combines with J gene TRBJ1-1; weak D call: TRBD1 (6 bases). The V end lost 4 bases, the J end lost 0 bases, and 19 bases lay between the germline ends. The CDR3 totals 17 residues. Germline CDR1 and CDR2: SGHRS and YFSETQ. The CDR3 sequence: CASSGGRGGIMNTEAFF. CDR3 in DNA: TGCGCCAGCAGCGGGGGCAGGGGAGGTATTATGAACACTGAAGCTTTCTTT.

J is TRBJ2-1 and V is TRBV30; a weak D match, TRBD2 (6 bases). Trimming took 1 base from V and 8 from J, leaving 15 bases between them. CDR1 and CDR2 from the germline V gene are GTSNPN and SVGIG (reference sequence). The CDR3 contains 14 residues. CDR3 region: CAWSGSGPLDEQFF. The CDR3 region has the DNA TGTGCCTGGAGTGGTAGCGGCCCCCTGGATGAGCAGTTCTTC.

This chain joins TRBV7-8 and TRBJ2-2; 11 nucleotides align to TRBD2. V shed 1 base, J shed 4 bases, and the junction held 11 bases outside the gene matches. Germline V gives CDR1 SGHVS, CDR2 FQNEAQ. The CDR3 runs to 19 residues. The CDR3 DNA is TGTGCCAGCAGCTTAGTGAAACTAGCGGGGGAGTATGGCACCGGGGAGCTGTTTTTT. It codes for CASSLVKLAGEYGTGELFF.